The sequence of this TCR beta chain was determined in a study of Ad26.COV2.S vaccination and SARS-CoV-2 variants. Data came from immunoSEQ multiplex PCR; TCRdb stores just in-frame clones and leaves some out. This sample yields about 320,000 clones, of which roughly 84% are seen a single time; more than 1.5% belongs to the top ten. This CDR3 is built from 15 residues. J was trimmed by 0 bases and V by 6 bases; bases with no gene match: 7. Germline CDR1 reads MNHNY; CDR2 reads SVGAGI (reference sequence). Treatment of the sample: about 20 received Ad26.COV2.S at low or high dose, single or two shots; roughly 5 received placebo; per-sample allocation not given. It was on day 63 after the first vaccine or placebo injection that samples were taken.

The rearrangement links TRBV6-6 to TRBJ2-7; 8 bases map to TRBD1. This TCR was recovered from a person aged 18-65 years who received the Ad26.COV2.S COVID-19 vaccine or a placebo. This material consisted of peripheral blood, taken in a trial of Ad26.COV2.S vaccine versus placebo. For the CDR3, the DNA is TGTGCCAGCAGAACCGGACAGGGTGACTCCTACGAGCAGTACTTC. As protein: CASRTGQGDSYEQYF.